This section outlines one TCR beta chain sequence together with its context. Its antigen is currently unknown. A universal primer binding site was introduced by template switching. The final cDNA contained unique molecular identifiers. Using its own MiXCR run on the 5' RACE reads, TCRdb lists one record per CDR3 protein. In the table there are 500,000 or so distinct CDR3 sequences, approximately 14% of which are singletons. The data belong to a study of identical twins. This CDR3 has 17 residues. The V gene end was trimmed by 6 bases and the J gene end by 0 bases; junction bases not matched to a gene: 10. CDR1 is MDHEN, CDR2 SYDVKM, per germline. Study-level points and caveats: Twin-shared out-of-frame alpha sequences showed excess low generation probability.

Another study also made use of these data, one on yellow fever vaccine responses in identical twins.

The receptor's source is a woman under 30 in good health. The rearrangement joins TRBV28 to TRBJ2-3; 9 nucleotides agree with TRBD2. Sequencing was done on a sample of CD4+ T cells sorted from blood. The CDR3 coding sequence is TGTGCCAGCAGCTTACTTAGCGGGGGCGCTAGCACAGATACGCAGTATTTT. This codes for CASSLLSGGASTDTQYF.